This TCR beta chain was retrieved from a study of metastatic and nonmetastatic thyroid tumors. No treatment had been given to any patient before thyroid surgery. CDR3 length: 17 residues. Germline V gene sequence: CDR1 SGHTA, CDR2 FQGNSA. Trimming removed 1 base at V and 5 bases at J, with 20 bases between. TCRdb reassembled clones from the PCR reads with MiXCR. The sample holds approximately 2,000 clones, about 10% seen once. This clone is termed medium-sized. Sequencing input: tumor tissue. J is TRBJ1-2 and V is TRBV7-2, with a possible D match to TRBD1 (6 bases). This clonotype was obtained from a female donor with papillary thyroid cancer or a benign thyroid nodule (not recorded which). Some clones in this sample may be carry-over from other donors' samples. CDR3 sequence: CASSLVPPGTQGYGYTF. The CDR3 DNA reads as TGTGCCAGCAGCTTAGTACCACCGGGGACCCAGGGGTATGGCTACACCTTC.